The clone carrying this TCR beta chain is a singleton in its sample. Its antigen is as yet unknown. Measured with immunoSEQ multiplex PCR; TCRdb has only the in-frame clones, and not every one. The sample includes around 100,000 clones, around 93% of them seen just once. CDR3 length: 14 residues. Germline V lookup: CDR1 KGHSY, CDR2 FQNENV. Trimming took 3 bases from V and 6 from J, leaving 14 bases between them. The sample originates from a study of OX40 agonist ivuxolimab in advanced cancers. Study-wide points: On average, a greater number of expanded clones characterised CD8+ T cells relative to CD4+. Among expanded peripheral T cells, antigen specificity went undetermined.

This receptor was identified in an adult with an advanced solid tumor such as melanoma, head and neck, liver or kidney cancer. The gene calls are TRBV16 and TRBJ1-1, with D possibly TRBD1 on 6 matching bases. This material consisted of CD4+ or CD8+ T cells sorted from blood, taken in a trial of the OX40 agonist ivuxolimab. Here the CDR3 reads CASSQNRVVAEAFF. In DNA, the CDR3 is TGTGCCAGCAGCCAGAACAGGGTAGTCGCTGAAGCTTTCTTT.